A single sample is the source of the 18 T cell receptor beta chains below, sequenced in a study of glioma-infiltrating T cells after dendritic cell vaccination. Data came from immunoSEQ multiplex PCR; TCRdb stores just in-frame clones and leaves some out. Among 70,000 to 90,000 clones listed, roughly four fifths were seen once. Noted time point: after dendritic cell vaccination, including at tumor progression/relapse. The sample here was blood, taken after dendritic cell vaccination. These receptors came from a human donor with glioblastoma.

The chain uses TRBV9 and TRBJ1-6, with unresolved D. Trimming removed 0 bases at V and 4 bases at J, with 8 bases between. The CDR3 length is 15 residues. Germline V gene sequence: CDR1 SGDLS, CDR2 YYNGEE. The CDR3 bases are TGTGCCAGCAGCGTAGTGGCCGATTATAATTCACCCCTCCACTTT. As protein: CASSVVADYNSPLHF.

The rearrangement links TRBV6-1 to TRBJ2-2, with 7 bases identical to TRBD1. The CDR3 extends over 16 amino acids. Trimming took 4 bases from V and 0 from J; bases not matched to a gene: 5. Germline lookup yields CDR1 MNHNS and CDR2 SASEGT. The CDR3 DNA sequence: TGTGCCAGCAGTGCACAGGGGTTGGCGAACACCGGGGAGCTGTTTTTT. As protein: CASSAQGLANTGELFF.

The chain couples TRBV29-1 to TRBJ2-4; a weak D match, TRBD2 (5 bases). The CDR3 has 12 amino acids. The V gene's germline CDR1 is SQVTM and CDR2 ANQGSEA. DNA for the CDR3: TGCACCCTTTCTGAGGGCAGGAGCATTCAGTACTTC. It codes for CTLSEGRSIQYF.

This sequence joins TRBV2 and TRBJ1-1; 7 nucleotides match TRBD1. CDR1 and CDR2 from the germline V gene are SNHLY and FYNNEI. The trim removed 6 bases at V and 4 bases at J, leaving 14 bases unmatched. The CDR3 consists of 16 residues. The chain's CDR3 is CASSSEGAGTATEAFF. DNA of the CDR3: TGTGCCAGCAGCTCCGAGGGGGCAGGGACTGCCACTGAAGCTTTCTTT.

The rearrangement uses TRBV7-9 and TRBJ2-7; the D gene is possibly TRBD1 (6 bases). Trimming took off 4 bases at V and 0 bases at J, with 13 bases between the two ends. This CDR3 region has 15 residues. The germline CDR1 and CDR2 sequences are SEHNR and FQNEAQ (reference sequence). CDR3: CASSSRDTYSYEQYF. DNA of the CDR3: TGTGCCAGCAGCTCCCGGGACACCTACTCCTACGAGCAGTACTTC.

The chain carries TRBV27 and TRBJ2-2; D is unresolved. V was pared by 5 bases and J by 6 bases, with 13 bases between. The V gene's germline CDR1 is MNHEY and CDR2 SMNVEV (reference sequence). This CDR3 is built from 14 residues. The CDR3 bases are TGTGCCAGCAGTCCAGTAGCCCCGGCCGGGGAGCTGTTTTTT. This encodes CASSPVAPAGELFF.

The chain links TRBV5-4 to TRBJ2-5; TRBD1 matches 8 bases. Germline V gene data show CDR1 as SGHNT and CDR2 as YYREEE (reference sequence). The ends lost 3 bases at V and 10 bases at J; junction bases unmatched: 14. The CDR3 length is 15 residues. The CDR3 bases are TGTGCCAGCAGCTACTCAGGGGGCCAAAGAGGGTACCAGTACTTC. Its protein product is CASSYSGGQRGYQYF.

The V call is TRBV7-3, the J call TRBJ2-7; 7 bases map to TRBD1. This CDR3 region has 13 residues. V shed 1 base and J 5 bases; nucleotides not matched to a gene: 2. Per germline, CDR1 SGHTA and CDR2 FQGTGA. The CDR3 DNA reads TGTGCCAGCAGCTTAAGAGGGGGCGACGAGCAGTACTTC. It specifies CASSLRGGDEQYF.

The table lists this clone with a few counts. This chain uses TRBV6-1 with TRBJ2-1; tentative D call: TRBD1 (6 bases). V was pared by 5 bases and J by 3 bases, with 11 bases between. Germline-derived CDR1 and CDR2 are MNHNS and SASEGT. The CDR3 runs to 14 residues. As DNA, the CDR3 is TGTGCCAGCAGTCTTCAGGACAGCTACAATGAGCAGTTCTTC. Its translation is CASSLQDSYNEQFF.

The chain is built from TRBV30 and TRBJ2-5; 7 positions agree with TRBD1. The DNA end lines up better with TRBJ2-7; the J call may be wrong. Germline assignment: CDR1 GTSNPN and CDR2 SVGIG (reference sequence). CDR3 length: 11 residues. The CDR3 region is CAGQNRGEQYF. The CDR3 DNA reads TGTGCCGGACAAAACAGGGGCGAGCAGTACTTC.

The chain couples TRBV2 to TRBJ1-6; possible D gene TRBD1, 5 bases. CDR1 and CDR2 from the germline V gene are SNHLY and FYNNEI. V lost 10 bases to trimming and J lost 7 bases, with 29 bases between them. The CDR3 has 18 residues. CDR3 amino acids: CATLSVRLGDGRNSPLHF. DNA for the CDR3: TGTGCCACCCTCAGTGTGAGGTTGGGGGACGGGAGGAATTCACCCCTCCACTTT.

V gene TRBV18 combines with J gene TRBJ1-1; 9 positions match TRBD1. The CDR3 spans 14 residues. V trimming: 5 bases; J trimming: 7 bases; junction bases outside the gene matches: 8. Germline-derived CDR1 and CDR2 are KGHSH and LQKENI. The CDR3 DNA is TGTGCCAGCTCAAGCGACAGGGGGGAGAGTGAAGCTTTCTTT. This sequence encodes CASSSDRGESEAFF.

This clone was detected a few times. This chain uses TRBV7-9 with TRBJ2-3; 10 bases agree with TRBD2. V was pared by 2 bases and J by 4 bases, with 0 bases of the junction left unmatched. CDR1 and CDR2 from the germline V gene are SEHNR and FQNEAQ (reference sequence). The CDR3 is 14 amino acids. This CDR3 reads CASSLLAGADTQYF. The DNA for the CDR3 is TGTGCCAGCAGCTTACTAGCGGGGGCAGATACGCAGTATTTT. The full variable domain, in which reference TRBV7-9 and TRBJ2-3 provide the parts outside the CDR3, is DTGVSQNPRHKITKRGQNVTFRCDPISEHNRLYWYRQTLGQGPEFLTYFQNEAQLEKSRLLSDRFSAERPKGSFSTLEIQRTEQGDSAMYLCASSLLAGADTQYFGPGTRLTVL.

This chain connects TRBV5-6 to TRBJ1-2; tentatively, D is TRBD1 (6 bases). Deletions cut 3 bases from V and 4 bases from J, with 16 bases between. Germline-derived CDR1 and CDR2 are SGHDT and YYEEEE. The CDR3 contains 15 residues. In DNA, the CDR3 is TGTGCCAGCAGCTATACCGGGACACTCGCCTATGGCTACACCTTC. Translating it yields CASSYTGTLAYGYTF.

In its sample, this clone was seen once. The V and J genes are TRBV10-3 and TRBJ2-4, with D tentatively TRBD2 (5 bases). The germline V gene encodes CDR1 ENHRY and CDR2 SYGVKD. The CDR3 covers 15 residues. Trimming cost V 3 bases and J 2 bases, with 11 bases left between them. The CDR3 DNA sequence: TGTGCCATCAGTGAAACGGGGTCAACCAAAAACATTCAGTACTTC. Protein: CAISETGSTKNIQYF.

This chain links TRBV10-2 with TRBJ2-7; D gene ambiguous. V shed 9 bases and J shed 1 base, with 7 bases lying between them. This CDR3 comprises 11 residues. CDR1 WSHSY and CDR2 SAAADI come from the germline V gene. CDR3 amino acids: CASAGSYEQYF. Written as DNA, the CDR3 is TGCGCCAGTGCAGGTTCCTACGAGCAGTACTTC.

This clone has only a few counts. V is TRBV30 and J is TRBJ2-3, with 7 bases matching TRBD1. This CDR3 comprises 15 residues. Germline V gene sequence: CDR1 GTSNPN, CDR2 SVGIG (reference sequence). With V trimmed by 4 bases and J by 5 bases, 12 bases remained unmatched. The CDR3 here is CAWTVRQGSGDTQYF. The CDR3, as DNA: TGTGCCTGGACTGTAAGACAGGGCAGCGGAGATACGCAGTATTTT.

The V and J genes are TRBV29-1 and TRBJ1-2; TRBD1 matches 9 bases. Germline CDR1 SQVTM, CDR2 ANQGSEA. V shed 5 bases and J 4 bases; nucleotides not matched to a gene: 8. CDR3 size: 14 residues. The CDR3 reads CSVLKKTGGYGYTF. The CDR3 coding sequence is TGCAGCGTTCTAAAAAAGACAGGGGGCTATGGCTACACCTTC.